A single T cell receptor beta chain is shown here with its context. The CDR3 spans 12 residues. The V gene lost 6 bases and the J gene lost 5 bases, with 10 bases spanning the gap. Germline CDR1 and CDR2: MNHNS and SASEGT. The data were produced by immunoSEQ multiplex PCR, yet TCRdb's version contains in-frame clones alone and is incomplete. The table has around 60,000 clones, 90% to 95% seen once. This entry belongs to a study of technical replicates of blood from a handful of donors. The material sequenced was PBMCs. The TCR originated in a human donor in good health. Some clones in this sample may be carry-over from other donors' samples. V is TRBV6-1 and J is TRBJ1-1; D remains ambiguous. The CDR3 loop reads CASRSYMTEAFF. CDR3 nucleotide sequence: TGTGCCAGCAGGAGTTATATGACTGAAGCTTTCTTT.